These 27 T cell receptor beta chains originate from one sample sequenced in a study of tumor and adjacent non-tumor tissue in lung cancer. Three rounds of nested PCR, following a modified ARM-PCR protocol, produced the TCRbeta library. TCRdb reprocessed the multiplex PCR reads via MiXCR and lists one record per CDR3 protein. The sample records about 110,000 distinct CDR3 sequences, about 75% being singletons. This sample's RNA came from whole unsorted tissue. Sequencing used lung tumor tissue. These receptor sequences come from a woman aged 60 to 75 with non-small cell lung cancer.

The V and J genes are TRBV11-1 and TRBJ1-2; maybe TRBD1 (5 bases). Per the germline V gene, CDR1 is SGHAT and CDR2 is FQDESV (reference sequence). CDR3 length: 14 residues. The V and J ends lost 6 bases and 4 bases respectively, with 15 bases between them. The CDR3 sequence is CASSSQDPLYGYTF. Written as DNA, the CDR3 is TGTGCCAGCAGTTCACAGGACCCACTCTATGGCTACACCTTC.

This chain links TRBV4-2 with TRBJ1-5, with a weak D call TRBD1 (5 bases). Trimming took 8 bases from V and 16 from J, leaving 21 bases between them. This CDR3 has 12 residues. Germline V gene sequence: CDR1 LGHNA, CDR2 YNFKEQ. The CDR3, as DNA: TGTGCCAGCCGACGGGGCAATCAGCCCTATCATTTT. Amino acids: CASRRGNQPYHF.

On this clonotype: Because the CDR3 is missing its conserved closing phenylalanine or tryptophan, this is likely a read error. The V and J genes are TRBV20-1 and TRBJ1-5; maybe TRBD1 (6 bases). Germline-derived CDR1 and CDR2 are DFQATT and SNEGSKA (reference sequence). The CDR3 spans 18 residues. V was clipped by 6 bases and J by 5 bases, with 29 bases between them. The CDR3, as DNA: TGCAGTGCCCTGGTTGCGTACAGGGCTCTAACTCGTGATCAGCCCCAGCATCTT. Amino acids: CSALVAYRALTRDQPQHL.

The V call is TRBV6-1, the J call TRBJ1-5, with 9 bases identical to TRBD1. The V gene's germline CDR1 is MNHNS and CDR2 SASEGT. V was clipped by 4 bases and J by 9 bases; unmatched bases: 10. This CDR3 comprises 15 residues. The CDR3 DNA is TGTGCCAGCAGTGGAAGGGACAGGGATCGGGGGCCCCAGCATTTT. Translation: CASSGRDRDRGPQHF.

A note on this clonotype: At one of its ends the junction is not consistent with the germline gene, which may arise from a read error. The V gene is TRBV11-3, the J gene TRBJ2-7, with a possible D match to TRBD2 (5 bases). The germline V gene encodes CDR1 SGHNT and CDR2 YENEEA. The CDR3 runs 14 residues. CDR3 sequence (DNA): TGTGCCTGCAGCATAGATACGGGAACCTACGAGCAGCACTTC. Encoded protein: CACSIDTGTYEQHF.

This clonotype has a count of ten or more. The gene calls are TRBV15 and TRBJ2-5; D might be TRBD1 (5 bases). This CDR3 contains 14 residues. V lost 5 bases to trimming and J lost 3 bases, with 13 bases between them. CDR1 is LNHNV and CDR2 is YYDKDF in the germline V gene (reference sequence). DNA of the CDR3: TGTGCCACCAGCCTATGGGGCCGGGAAGAGACCCAGTACTTC. Its protein is CATSLWGREETQYF.

The chain has TRBV7-8 and TRBJ1-6; weak D call: TRBD1 (5 bases). This CDR3 contains 15 residues. Germline CDR1 reads SGHVS; CDR2 reads FQNEAQ. The germline V and J ends were trimmed by 6 bases and 15 bases, with 24 bases remaining between them. The CDR3 DNA reads TGTGCCAGCAGGTTCCAAGACAGCGGTAATTCAGTCCTCCACTTT. Amino acids: CASRFQDSGNSVLHF.

With regard to this clonotype: A much larger clone sits a single nucleotide away, making a read error possible. V is TRBV20-1 and J is TRBJ2-7, with unresolved D. The germline CDR1 and CDR2 sequences are DFQATT and SNEGSKA (reference sequence). The CDR3 consists of 14 residues. V lost 4 bases to trimming and J lost 2 bases, with 15 bases between them. The CDR3: CSANLQSATYEQYF. CDR3 coding DNA: TGCAGTGCTAATCTGCAGTCGGCGACCTACGAGCAGTACTTC.

The chain carries TRBV28 and TRBJ1-1, with D possibly matching TRBD1 (5 bases). This CDR3 contains 13 residues. Trimming left V 2 bases short and J 3 bases short, with 7 bases between. Germline values: CDR1 MDHEN, CDR2 SYDVKM. CDR3 bases: TGTGCCAGCAGTTTAGGGACGGACACTGAAGCTTTCTTT. This codes for CASSLGTDTEAFF.

With regard to this clonotype: This may come from a read error, since a much larger clone is one base off. J is TRBJ2-1 and V is TRBV5-5, with 8 positions matching TRBD2. The CDR3 spans 17 residues. V shed 5 bases, J shed 4 bases, and the junction held 14 bases outside the gene matches. Germline loops: CDR1 SGHKS, CDR2 YYEKEE (reference sequence). CDR3 residues: CASSTGIAGTLYNEQFF. As DNA, the CDR3 is TGTGCCAGCAGTACGGGAATAGCGGGGACCCTTTACAATGAGCAGTTCTTC.

This chain uses TRBV11-2 with TRBJ2-7; D gene uncertain. The germline gives CDR1 SGHAT, CDR2 FQNNGV. The CDR3 length is 10 residues. Trimming took 6 bases from V and 6 from J, leaving 6 bases between them. CDR3 coding DNA: TGTGCCAGCAGTTTATTCGAGCAGTACTTC. It translates to CASSLFEQYF.

The chain's CDR3 is CASIPPVRESGANVLTF. Written as DNA, the CDR3 is TGCGCCAGCATCCCCCCGGTCCGGGAGTCCGGGGCCAACGTCCTGACTTTC. This sequence joins TRBV4-3 and TRBJ2-6; D is perhaps TRBD2 (6 bases). The CDR3 has 17 amino acids. Germline loops: CDR1 LGHNA, CDR2 YSLEER. The ends were cut back, 7 bases at V and 4 bases at J, with 20 bases in the middle.

Regarding this clonotype: The junction departs from germline at one end; a sequencing error may be responsible. The V and J genes are TRBV11-2 and TRBJ2-7, with TRBD2 identical over 9 bases. Germline V gene lookup returns CDR1 SGHAT and CDR2 FQNNGV. The CDR3 is 16 amino acids. The CDR3 nucleotides read TGTGTCAGCAGCTTGACTTGCGGGGGGGCCTACTACGAGCAGTACTTC. It is translated as CVSSLTCGGAYYEQYF. Full variable domain (remainder filled in from reference TRBV11-2 and TRBJ2-7): EAGVAQSPRYKIIEKRQSVAFWCNPISGHATLYWYQQILGQGPKLLIQFQNNGVVDDSQLPKDRFSAERLKGVDSTLKIQPAKLEDSAVYLCVSSLTCGGAYYEQYFGPGTRLTVT.

A word on this clonotype: A read error may explain this, as a much larger clone is one base away. The rearrangement uses TRBV6-2 or TRBV6-3 and TRBJ1-1; D call uncertain. V was trimmed by 0 bases and J by 0 bases, leaving 5 bases between them. Germline V CDR1 and CDR2: MNHEY, SVGEGT. The CDR3 spans 14 residues. The chain's CDR3 is CASSYSSMNTEAFF. The CDR3 DNA reads as TGTGCCAGCAGTTACTCCTCCATGAACACTGAAGCTTTCTTT.

On this clonotype itself: The junction does not match germline at one end; this may be a read error. The V call is TRBV4-2, the J call TRBJ1-5; TRBD1 matches 9 bases. Germline lookup yields CDR1 LGHNA and CDR2 YNFKEQ. CDR3 length: 15 amino acids. The chain's CDR3 is CASSQEGTGNRPRHF. The CDR3 coding sequence is TGTGCCAGCAGCCAAGAGGGGACAGGGAATCGGCCCCGGCATTTT.

To note about this clonotype: A much larger clone differs by one base, so this may be a read error. CDR3 amino acids: CASRGTDTEALF. The CDR3, as DNA: TGTGCCAGCCGGGGGACGGACACTGAAGCTCTCTTT. V and J are TRBV10-3 and TRBJ1-1, with a weak D call TRBD1 (5 bases). This CDR3 contains 12 residues. Germline V CDR1 and CDR2: ENHRY, SYGVKD.

Concerning this clonotype: One end of the junction fails to match germline, which may point to a read error. The V call is TRBV20-1, the J call TRBJ1-6, with D possibly TRBD1 on 6 matching bases. The CDR3 is 14 residues long. The germline V gene has CDR1 DFQATT and CDR2 SNEGSKA (reference sequence). CDR3 sequence: CSADPQGKNSPLQF. The CDR3 DNA reads as TGCAGTGCTGATCCTCAGGGGAAGAATTCACCCCTCCAATTT.

On this clonotype itself: A much larger clone lies one base from this, so it may be a read error. This chain links TRBV4-1 with TRBJ2-4, with 8 bases aligning to TRBD1. Germline V gives CDR1 MGHRA, CDR2 YSYEKL. This CDR3 comprises 15 residues. DNA of the CDR3: TGCGCCAACAGCCAGGGGGACAGGACTAAAAACATTCAGTACTTC. Translation: CANSQGDRTKNIQYF.

On this clonotype itself: At one end, the junction sequence differs from germline, possibly due to a read error. V and J are TRBV11-1 and TRBJ2-2, with 12 bases matching TRBD2. This CDR3 is 17 amino acids long. CDR1 is SGHAT, CDR2 FQDESV, per germline (reference sequence). CDR3 sequence: CTSSPRLAGESTGELLF. CDR3 coding DNA: TGTACCAGCAGCCCGCGACTAGCGGGAGAATCCACCGGGGAGTTGTTGTTT.

Notes on this clonotype: Since a much larger clone is just one base distant, this may be a read error. This chain joins TRBV20-1 and TRBJ2-7; 8 nucleotides line up with TRBD2. V gave up 8 bases and J gave up 6 bases; unmatched junction bases: 15. The CDR3 loop spans 14 amino acids. The V gene's germline CDR1 is DFQATT and CDR2 SNEGSKA (reference sequence). This CDR3 reads CSTSQPGLGPEQYF. The CDR3 DNA reads TGCAGTACCTCACAACCGGGACTAGGACCCGAGCAGTACTTC.

This clonotype was counted ten times or more. The V and J genes are TRBV12-3 or TRBV12-4 and TRBJ2-2; D is undetermined. The CDR3 spans 12 residues. The V end lost 6 bases, the J end lost 4 bases, and 6 bases lay between the germline ends. CDR3 region: CASSFGTGELFF. As DNA, the CDR3 is TGTGCCAGCAGCTTCGGCACCGGGGAGCTGTTTTTT.

This clonotype was seen only once. One junction end does not reproduce the germline sequence, and a read error may be involved. The chain joins TRBV20-1 to TRBJ2-2, with D hard to call. This CDR3 comprises 12 residues. The germline V gene has CDR1 DFQATT and CDR2 SNEGSKA (reference sequence). The CDR3 loop reads CSASTLTRELFF. In DNA form, the CDR3 reads TGCAGTGCTAGCACACTCACCCGGGAGCTGTTTTTT.

To note about this clonotype: Possible read error: a much larger clone is one base away. The chain recombines TRBV10-3 with TRBJ2-3, with D tentatively TRBD1 (6 bases). V lost 1 base to trimming and J lost 5 bases, with 19 bases between them. Germline V gene data show CDR1 as ENHRY and CDR2 as SYGVKD. The CDR3 is 17 amino acids. Written as DNA, the CDR3 is TGTGCCATCAGTGAGTGGGGGCGGCCCACGAGTAGAGATACGCAGTATTTT. This codes for CAISEWGRPTSRDTQYF.

In the case of this clonotype: At one boundary the junction diverges from the germline segment, which might be a read error. The chain has TRBV20-1 and TRBJ1-2, with D perhaps TRBD1 (5 bases). The CDR3 spans 13 residues. The V gene's germline CDR1 is DFQATT and CDR2 SNEGSKA (reference sequence). Written as DNA, the CDR3 is TGCAGTGCTAGAGATGGGGGAAACTATAGCTACACCTTC. Translation: CSARDGGNYSYTF.

The chain joins TRBV7-2 to TRBJ1-5; tentative D call: TRBD1 (5 bases). V was cut by 5 bases and J by 2 bases, with 16 bases left in between. The CDR3 is 16 residues long. Germline loops: CDR1 SGHTA, CDR2 FQGNSA. CDR3 sequence (DNA): TGTGCCAGCAGCCCCCTAGGGTTGGGGGGCAATCAGCCCCAGCATTTT. It is translated as CASSPLGLGGNQPQHF.

As for this clonotype: A clone one base away is much larger, so this may be a read error. V is TRBV12-3 or TRBV12-4 and J is TRBJ2-6, with a weak D call TRBD1 (5 bases). The CDR3 is 16 residues long. The CDR3 nucleotides read TGTGCCAGCTCTCGGGCCATAATCTCTGGGGCCAACCTCCTGACTTTC. This sequence encodes CASSRAIISGANLLTF.

As regards this clonotype: A much larger clone lies a single base off, so this may be a read error. V usage is TRBV10-2 and J usage is TRBJ1-6, with D hard to call. The germline V gene encodes CDR1 WSHSY and CDR2 SAAADI. The CDR3 has 15 residues. The CDR3 region is CASSESYGILSPLQF. CDR3 nucleotide sequence: TGCGCCAGCAGTGAGTCTTATGGCATACTTTCACCCCTCCAATTT.